Each of the 5 T cell receptor beta chains below was sequenced from the same sample in a study of T cell repertoires in cytomegalovirus infection. A single record per CDR3 protein comes from TCRdb applying MiXCR to the reads. The table has some 200,000 distinct CDR3 sequences, about 21% seen once. Input material: PBMCs. These receptor sequences come from a human donor in good health (CMV status not recorded). Some clones in this sample may be carry-over from other donors' samples.

The chain joins TRBV29-1 to TRBJ2-3; weak D call: TRBD2 (7 bases). V was shortened by 3 bases and J by 1 base, with 11 bases between the two germline ends. Germline V lookup: CDR1 SQVTM, CDR2 ANQGSEA. The CDR3 runs 14 residues. CDR3 residues: CSVDRGGGTDTQYF. The CDR3 region has the DNA TGCAGCGTTGATAGGGGGGGAGGCACAGATACGCAGTATTTT.

The table lists this clonotype with many counts. This chain uses TRBV7-2 with TRBJ1-3; D gene unclear. V lost 5 bases to trimming and J lost 7 bases, with 15 bases between them. The CDR3 runs 14 residues. Germline CDR1 and CDR2: SGHTA and FQGNSA. The CDR3 DNA reads TGTGCCAGCAGCCCTACTCGGCAAAGGAACACCATATATTTT. It translates to CASSPTRQRNTIYF.

This clonotype was counted many times. The rearrangement uses TRBV7-2 and TRBJ1-1, with D perhaps matching TRBD1 (6 bases). This CDR3 contains 13 residues. CDR1 and CDR2 from the germline V gene are SGHTA and FQGNSA. V was trimmed by 1 base and J by 11 bases, leaving 14 bases between them. The DNA of the CDR3 is TGTGCCAGCAGCTTAGAACAGGGAAGGTGGGCTTTCTTT. Encoded protein: CASSLEQGRWAFF.

This clonotype showed up many times. The chain joins TRBV7-2 to TRBJ2-7, with D perhaps matching TRBD2 (5 bases). The CDR3 consists of 14 residues. Germline CDR1 SGHTA, CDR2 FQGNSA. The ends were cut back, 7 bases at V and 3 bases at J, with 16 bases in the middle. CDR3 nucleotides: TGTGCCAGCAACCTACCCGGACTTAACTACGAGCAGTACTTC. This gives the protein CASNLPGLNYEQYF. The full variable domain, rest sourced from reference TRBV7-2 and TRBJ2-7, is GAGVSQSPSNKVTEKGKDVELRCDPISGHTALYWYRQSLGQGLEFLIYFQGNSAPDKSGLPSDRFSAERTGGSVSTLTIQRTQQEDSAVYLCASNLPGLNYEQYFGPGTRLTVT.

The chain links TRBV12-3 or TRBV12-4 to TRBJ2-2; TRBD2 agrees at 8 bases. CDR3 size: 16 residues. V dropped 8 bases and J dropped 2; count of bases not matched to a gene: 10. The CDR3 sequence: CASALGRGANTGELFF. The CDR3, as DNA: TGTGCCAGCGCCCTGGGGCGGGGGGCCAACACCGGGGAGCTGTTTTTT.